This is a list of T cell receptor beta chains from one sample in a study of breast tumors, draining lymph nodes, adjacent tissues. MiXCR, run by TCRdb on the multiplex PCR reads, gives a single entry per CDR3 protein. The data show about 170,000 distinct CDR3 sequences, approximately 30% seen once. The sample consisted of axillary lymph node tissue. The receptors were gathered from a female donor with breast cancer. Some clones in this sample may be carry-over from other donors' samples. The CDR3 runs from the conserved cysteine through the conserved F or W. D genes are given only for firm matches. Only some rows state a clone size, as once, few, many or a class for expanded clones.

clone_size: few; j_call: TRBJ1-6; v_call: TRBV7-6; d_call: .; cdr3_aa: CASSRSETSKASYNSPLHF; cdr3_nt: TGTGCCAGCAGCCGCAGTGAGACTAGCAAAGCCTCCTATAATTCACCCCTCCACTTT
clone_size: many; j_call: TRBJ2-3; v_call: TRBV30; d_call: TRBD1; cdr3_aa: CAWRYGTGDTDTQYF; cdr3_nt: TGTGCCTGGAGGTACGGGACAGGGGACACAGATACGCAGTATTTT
clone_size: many; j_call: TRBJ2-5; v_call: TRBV27; d_call: .; cdr3_aa: CASSPIGGGGETQYF; cdr3_nt: TGTGCCAGCAGTCCCATCGGTGGGGGTGGAGAGACCCAGTACTTC
clone_size: many; j_call: TRBJ1-2; v_call: TRBV28; d_call: .; cdr3_aa: CASSPTMIGYTF; cdr3_nt: TGTGCCAGCAGCCCCACAATGATTGGCTACACCTTC
clone_size: .; j_call: TRBJ1-2; v_call: TRBV29-1; d_call: TRBD1; cdr3_aa: CSVYGTAGDSYGYTF; cdr3_nt: TGCAGCGTTTACGGGACAGCGGGGGATAGCTATGGCTACACCTTC
clone_size: many; j_call: TRBJ1-2; v_call: TRBV3-1; d_call: .; cdr3_aa: CASSQGAGKLSGYTF; cdr3_nt: TGTGCCAGCAGCCAAGGGGCAGGGAAACTTTCAGGCTACACCTTC
clone_size: many; j_call: TRBJ2-7; v_call: TRBV7-6; d_call: .; cdr3_aa: CASSLSGPYEQYF; cdr3_nt: TGTGCCAGCAGCTTATCGGGACCCTACGAGCAGTACTTC
clone_size: few; j_call: TRBJ2-7; v_call: TRBV20-1; d_call: TRBD2; cdr3_aa: CSARASTGLVYEQYF; cdr3_nt: TGCAGTGCTAGAGCTTCGACGGGACTAGTCTACGAGCAGTACTTC
clone_size: .; j_call: TRBJ2-1; v_call: TRBV12-3/TRBV12-4; d_call: TRBD2; cdr3_aa: CASSPQRGGNEQFF; cdr3_nt: TGTGCCAGCAGTCCCCAGCGGGGGGGTAATGAGCAGTTCTTC
clone_size: .; j_call: TRBJ2-1; v_call: TRBV9; d_call: TRBD2; cdr3_aa: CASSVHELAGGREYNEQFF; cdr3_nt: TGTGCCAGCAGCGTCCATGAGTTAGCGGGAGGACGGGAATACAATGAGCAGTTCTTC
clone_size: .; j_call: TRBJ2-1; v_call: TRBV7-3; d_call: TRBD2; cdr3_aa: CASRRGAGYNEQFF; cdr3_nt: TGTGCCAGCCGGCGAGGAGCGGGATACAATGAGCAGTTCTTC
clone_size: .; j_call: TRBJ2-1; v_call: TRBV9; d_call: .; cdr3_aa: CASSVEFDDEQFF; cdr3_nt: TGTGCCAGCAGCGTAGAGTTCGACGATGAGCAGTTCTTC
clone_size: many; j_call: TRBJ2-3; v_call: TRBV20-1; d_call: TRBD2; cdr3_aa: CTTSGRARTDTQYF; cdr3_nt: TGCACTACTAGCGGGAGGGCCAGGACAGATACGCAGTATTTT
clone_size: many; j_call: TRBJ2-1; v_call: TRBV6-4; d_call: TRBD2; cdr3_aa: CASASLAGGHEQFF; cdr3_nt: TGTGCCAGCGCAAGCCTAGCGGGAGGGCATGAGCAGTTCTTC
clone_size: .; j_call: TRBJ1-3; v_call: TRBV7-2; d_call: TRBD1; cdr3_aa: CASSFRTGTASGNPIYF; cdr3_nt: TGTGCCAGCAGCTTCCGCACCGGGACAGCCTCTGGAAACCCCATATATTTT
clone_size: many; j_call: TRBJ2-1; v_call: TRBV7-8; d_call: TRBD2; cdr3_aa: CASSLLAASSYNEQFF; cdr3_nt: TGTGCCAGCAGCCTCCTAGCGGCCAGCTCCTACAATGAGCAGTTCTTC
clone_size: .; j_call: TRBJ2-1; v_call: TRBV29-1; d_call: TRBD1; cdr3_aa: CSVTGGDSNEQFF; cdr3_nt: TGCAGCGTGACAGGGGGCGATTCCAATGAGCAGTTCTTC
clone_size: .; j_call: TRBJ1-5; v_call: TRBV5-1; d_call: TRBD1; cdr3_aa: CASSLGTGENNQPQHF; cdr3_nt: TGCGCCAGCAGCTTGGGGACAGGGGAGAACAATCAGCCCCAGCATTTT
clone_size: many; j_call: TRBJ2-7; v_call: TRBV5-1; d_call: TRBD1; cdr3_aa: CASSKDRSSYEQYF; cdr3_nt: TGCGCCAGCAGCAAGGACAGGTCCTCCTACGAGCAGTACTTC
clone_size: many; j_call: TRBJ2-7; v_call: TRBV12-3/TRBV12-4; d_call: TRBD2; cdr3_aa: CASSLATLAGVGHEQYF; cdr3_nt: TGTGCCAGCAGTTTAGCTACCCTAGCGGGAGTAGGACACGAGCAGTACTTC
clone_size: many; j_call: TRBJ2-1; v_call: TRBV6-5; d_call: TRBD2; cdr3_aa: CASRGTSGGSNEQFF; cdr3_nt: TGTGCCAGCAGGGGTACTAGCGGGGGGTCCAATGAGCAGTTCTTC
clone_size: many; j_call: TRBJ2-7; v_call: TRBV20-1; d_call: TRBD1; cdr3_aa: CSAKRTGGEQYF; cdr3_nt: TGCAGTGCTAAGAGGACAGGGGGCGAGCAGTACTTC
clone_size: .; j_call: TRBJ2-5; v_call: TRBV20-1; d_call: .; cdr3_aa: CSARDRQGIEETQYF; cdr3_nt: TGCAGTGCTAGAGATCGCCAGGGCATCGAAGAGACCCAGTACTTC
clone_size: .; j_call: TRBJ2-6; v_call: TRBV6-8; d_call: .; cdr3_aa: CASGSRDQGYRSGANVLTF; cdr3_nt: TGTGCCAGCGGTAGCCGGGACCAGGGATACCGCTCTGGGGCCAACGTCCTGACTTTC